Presented here are 32 T cell receptor beta chains from one specimen sequenced in a study of regulatory T cells in long-lasting Graves disease (dated by TCRdb to about 2021). According to the study, the label for this sample's time point signals: newly diagnosed GD, antithyroid drugs for less than 3 months. For both TCR sequencing and RNA sequencing, RNA was extracted from PBMCs in TRIzol. Preparation of the library involved multiplex PCR. The run used an Illumina HiSeq 4000. CDR3 regions were amplified by Arm-PCR with iRepertoire HTBI primers to construct TCR beta libraries. TCRdb reprocessing: public reads trimmed at Q25 with fastp, clones called with MiXCR, in-frame beta chains kept. Entries are consolidated by CDR3 protein sequence, retaining the most common genes and DNA. The sample records more than 300,000 distinct CDR3 sequences, roughly 10% of which are singletons. Jointly, the top ten make up approximately 17% of the sample.

In addition, the sample was reused for a study of T cells in Graves' hyperthyroidism and ophthalmopathy.

The sequenced sample was peripheral blood mononuclear cells (PBMCs), obtained at new diagnosis, from a patient treated with antithyroid drugs. All receptors come from a woman between 18 and 30 years old with Graves disease. Donor details come from another sample of the same person, matched by shared clones.

V is TRBV12-5 and J is TRBJ2-5; 9 positions match TRBD1. The CDR3 contains 17 residues. The germline gives CDR1 LGHNT, CDR2 FRNRAP. J was trimmed by 4 bases and V by 5 bases; bases with no gene match: 14. DNA of the CDR3: TGTGCTAGTGGTACTGACGCGACAGGGGGAGTGGGAGAGACCCAGTACTTC. As protein: CASGTDATGGVGETQYF.

This clonotype was detected ten times or more. This CDR3 reads CAIRSPGQGAETQYF. CDR3 nucleotide sequence: TGTGCCATCAGGTCTCCGGGACAGGGGGCTGAGACCCAGTACTTC. The chain joins TRBV10-3 to TRBJ2-5; 12 bases match TRBD1. V dropped 6 bases and J dropped 5; count of bases not matched to a gene: 7. The CDR3 sequence is 15 residues long. Germline CDR1 is ENHRY and CDR2 is SYGVKD.

This clonotype appeared many times. The chain is built from TRBV12-3 or TRBV12-4 and TRBJ2-2; TRBD2 might be the D (7 bases). The CDR3 totals 15 residues. Trimming took off 0 bases at V and 7 bases at J, with 12 bases between the two ends. The chain's CDR3 is CASSLAGGPIGELFF. Written as DNA, the CDR3 is TGTGCCAGCAGTTTAGCGGGGGGGCCTATCGGGGAGCTGTTTTTT.

The chain couples TRBV20-1 to TRBJ2-5; 9 bases agree with TRBD1. The CDR3 loop spans 13 amino acids. The germline gives CDR1 DFQATT, CDR2 SNEGSKA (reference sequence). The J segment lost 5 bases and the V segment lost 2 bases, leaving 3 bases of the junction unmatched. CDR3 in amino acids: CSARTGGTETQYF. CDR3 in DNA: TGCAGTGCTAGAACAGGGGGCACGGAGACCCAGTACTTC.

This clonotype was detected a few times. V usage is TRBV11-3 and J usage is TRBJ2-5, with 11 bases that match TRBD2. The ends lost 5 bases at V and 5 bases at J; junction bases unmatched: 10. Looked up from germline, CDR1 is SGHNT and CDR2 is YENEEA. This CDR3 has 16 amino acids. CDR3 in amino acids: CASSPGLAGIGETQYF. CDR3 nucleotide sequence: TGTGCCAGCAGCCCAGGACTAGCGGGCATCGGGGAGACCCAGTACTTC.

This clonotype was seen more than once but under ten times. One base away lies a much larger clone, so this may be a sequencing read error. The rearrangement joins TRBV12-3 or TRBV12-4 to TRBJ2-2, with 12 bases identical to TRBD2. The ends lost 6 bases at V and 2 bases at J; junction bases unmatched: 1. The CDR3 covers 15 residues. CDR3 residues: CASRGLAGNTGELFF. Written as DNA, the CDR3 is TGTGCCAGCAGGGGACTAGCGGGTAACACCGGGGAGCTGTTTTTT.

This clonotype has a handful of counts. The DNA is left out, because the CDR3 cannot be placed on it with certainty; the CDR3 is given as TCRdb lists it. V usage is TRBV29-1 and J usage is TRBJ1-2; the table's D call, TRBD1, has no DNA check behind it. Germline values: CDR1 SQVTM, CDR2 ANQGSEA. The CDR3 length equals 23 residues, ends included. CDR3 loop: CSVERDQGDEQFFGPGTGLTYTF.

This clonotype was detected many times. This chain uses TRBV24-1 with TRBJ2-3; 12 bases agree with TRBD1. Germline assignment: CDR1 KGHDR and CDR2 SFDVKD. The CDR3 is 16 residues long. V shed 3 bases and J 3 bases; nucleotides not matched to a gene: 3. CDR3 sequence: CATSDGDRGRTDTQYF. The CDR3 bases are TGTGCCACCAGTGATGGGGACAGGGGGCGGACAGATACGCAGTATTTT.

This clonotype has at least ten counts. The J gene is TRBJ1-2, the V gene TRBV7-2; 10 bases fit TRBD1. Looked up from germline, CDR1 is SGHTA and CDR2 is FQGNSA. The CDR3 length is 14 residues. The V segment lost 6 bases and the J segment 7 bases; nucleotides outside the gene matches: 8. CDR3 loop: CASSTGQGMGGYTF. The CDR3 nucleotides are TGTGCCAGCAGTACGGGACAGGGGATGGGTGGCTACACCTTC.

This clonotype was detected many times. J is TRBJ2-1 and V is TRBV12-3 or TRBV12-4; TRBD2 agrees at 9 bases. This CDR3 is 17 amino acids long. J gave up 7 bases and V 3 bases, and 13 bases lay outside the gene matches. CDR3: CASSFPPAGGPRNEQFF. The CDR3 nucleotides read TGTGCCAGCAGTTTCCCACCGGCGGGAGGGCCCAGGAATGAGCAGTTCTTC.

This clonotype was seen at least ten times. V gene TRBV6-1 combines with J gene TRBJ2-3; 7 nucleotides align to TRBD2. Looked up from germline, CDR1 is MNHNS and CDR2 is SASEGT. Trimming removed 8 bases from V and 0 bases from J; junction bases left unmatched: 11. The CDR3 is 16 amino acids. The CDR3 DNA reads TGTGCCAGCCGCCCGCAAAGCGGGGCGAGCACAGATACGCAGTATTTT. Its protein product is CASRPQSGASTDTQYF.

This clonotype was seen ten or more times. The gene calls are TRBV20-1 and TRBJ1-4; 7 bases agree with TRBD1. With V trimmed by 6 bases and J by 0 bases, 13 bases remained unmatched. This CDR3 has 17 residues. Germline CDR1 DFQATT, CDR2 SNEGSKA (reference sequence). CDR3 coding DNA: TGCAGTGCCCCGGACAGGCCACGAGGAGCAACTAATGAAAAACTGTTTTTT. Protein: CSAPDRPRGATNEKLFF.

Regarding this clonotype: A far larger clone is a single base away, which makes a read error likely. Because it lacks the conserved phenylalanine or tryptophan at the end, this CDR3 is likely a read error. The chain recombines TRBV11-2 with TRBJ2-1; D possibly uses TRBD1 or TRBD2 (7 bases each). The better agreement between TRBJ2-5 and the DNA end casts doubt on the J call. CDR1 is SGHAT, CDR2 FQNNGV, per germline. The CDR3 totals 15 residues. CDR3 bases: TGTGCCAGCAGCCAGTGGGAGGGGGCCGGAGAGACCCAGTACTTG. Protein product: CASSQWEGAGETQYL.

This clonotype came up a few times. This chain joins TRBV4-1 and TRBJ2-2; no clear D gene. Germline CDR1 is MGHRA and CDR2 is YSYEKL. Trimming removed 4 bases at V and 5 bases at J, with 11 bases between. The CDR3 runs 14 residues. DNA for the CDR3: TGCGCCAGCAGCCTTAGAAGCCAAACCGGGGAGCTGTTTTTT. It codes for CASSLRSQTGELFF.

This clonotype appeared many times. This rearrangement joins TRBV10-3 to TRBJ1-2, with 7 nucleotides matching TRBD1. The germline V gene has CDR1 ENHRY and CDR2 SYGVKD. This CDR3 comprises 19 residues. J lost 5 bases, V lost 0 bases, and 18 bases had no gene match. The CDR3 reads CAISESEGQPRSFLYGYTF. CDR3 in DNA: TGTGCCATCAGTGAGTCAGAGGGACAGCCGAGGAGTTTTCTTTATGGCTACACCTTC.

In this sample, this clonotype turned up a few times. The chain employs TRBV20-1 and TRBJ2-5, with D perhaps given as TRBD1 or TRBD2 (5 bases each). CDR1 and CDR2 from the germline V gene are DFQATT and SNEGSKA (reference sequence). This CDR3 is built from 14 residues. The germline V and J ends were trimmed by 6 bases and 3 bases, with 17 bases remaining between them. Here the CDR3 reads CSADNPGTEETQYF. The CDR3 DNA is TGCAGTGCCGACAACCCGGGGACGGAAGAGACCCAGTACTTC.

This clonotype has a count of ten or more. The rearrangement links TRBV30 to TRBJ2-1; D is ambiguous. V lost 4 bases to trimming and J lost 7 bases, with 14 bases between them. The CDR3 sequence is 13 residues long. The germline gives CDR1 GTSNPN, CDR2 SVGIG (reference sequence). The CDR3 is CAWTRIRRNEQFF. CDR3 nucleotides: TGTGCCTGGACCCGAATCAGGCGAAATGAGCAGTTCTTC.

As regards this clonotype: At one of its ends the junction is not consistent with the germline gene, which may arise from a read error. This chain connects TRBV13 to TRBJ2-1; TRBD1 aligns across 11 bases. Germline V gene data show CDR1 as PRHDT and CDR2 as FYEKMQ (reference sequence). CDR3 length equals 11 residues. The CDR3 nucleotides read TGTGCCAGTGGACAGGGGGCCGTTGGGTACTTC. As protein: CASGQGAVGYF.

This chain connects TRBV19 to TRBJ1-1, with 11 bases that match TRBD1. V lost 6 bases, J lost 5 bases, and 5 bases stayed unmatched. This CDR3 contains 14 residues. Per germline, CDR1 LNHDA and CDR2 SQIVND (reference sequence). The DNA of the CDR3 is TGTGCCAGTAGACGGACAGGGGGCGCGACTGAAGCTTTCTTT. It is translated as CASRRTGGATEAFF. The complete variable domain, with remaining parts taken from reference TRBV19 and TRBJ1-1, reads DGGITQSPKYLFRKEGQNVTLSCEQNLNHDAMYWYRQDPGQGLRLIYYSQIVNDFQKGDIAEGYSVSREKKESFPLTVTSAQKNPTAFYLCASRRTGGATEAFFGQGTRLTVV.

This clonotype appeared many times. This chain connects TRBV11-2 to TRBJ1-1, with 7 bases lining up with TRBD1. The CDR3 runs to 15 residues. Germline assignment: CDR1 SGHAT and CDR2 FQNNGV. V lost 6 bases and J lost 0; bases outside the gene matches: 7. DNA for the CDR3: TGTGCCAGCAGACGGACGGGACAGCTGAACACTGAAGCTTTCTTT. Protein sequence: CASRRTGQLNTEAFF.

The chain recombines TRBV2 with TRBJ1-2, with 9 bases fitting TRBD1. Germline V gene lookup returns CDR1 SNHLY and CDR2 FYNNEI. The CDR3 runs to 15 residues. The V and J ends lost 4 bases and 4 bases, in that order; junction bases with no gene match: 7. CDR3 nucleotides: TGTGCCAGCAGTGTGGAACAGGGGGCTGGCTATGGCTACACCTTC. Translated: CASSVEQGAGYGYTF.

This clonotype appeared many times. The chain employs TRBV28 and TRBJ1-3, with a weak D call TRBD1 (5 bases). Germline values: CDR1 MDHEN, CDR2 SYDVKM. The CDR3 covers 11 residues. Trimming shortened V by 6 bases and J by 8 bases, and 8 bases separated the two germline ends. For the CDR3, the DNA is TGTGCCAGCAGCTCCAGGGACACCATATATTTT. Translating gives CASSSRDTIYF.

The chain employs TRBV5-4 and TRBJ2-5; TRBD2 matches 7 bases. Per the germline V gene, CDR1 is SGHNT and CDR2 is YYREEE (reference sequence). The junction had 21 bases not matched to a gene; V was cut back by 3 bases and J by 10 bases. The CDR3 contains 17 residues. CDR3 sequence: CASSWGSREQNSRDQYF. CDR3 nucleotides: TGTGCCAGCAGCTGGGGGTCGCGGGAGCAGAACTCCCGGGACCAGTACTTC.

The gene calls are TRBV12-3 or TRBV12-4 and TRBJ2-7; D unresolved. Deletions cut 4 bases from V and 2 bases from J, with 12 bases between. There are 14 residues in the CDR3. The DNA of the CDR3 is TGTGCCAGCAGTTCTCGAGCCGCCCCCTACGAGCAGTACTTC. It specifies CASSSRAAPYEQYF.

This clonotype was seen only a few times. The V call is TRBV6-5, the J call TRBJ2-7, with 7 bases that match TRBD1. The germline V gene encodes CDR1 MNHEY and CDR2 SVGAGI. The trim removed 4 bases at V and 6 bases at J, leaving 6 bases unmatched. CDR3 length: 13 residues. The CDR3 loop is CASSSEYRGEQYV. The CDR3 nucleotides read TGTGCCAGCAGTTCAGAGTACAGGGGCGAGCAGTACGTC.

Concerning this clonotype itself: It may be a read error: a sequence one base away is much more abundant. The rearrangement joins TRBV20-1 to TRBJ2-1; 14 bases line up with TRBD2. This CDR3 region has 15 residues. The V segment lost 1 base and the J segment 8 bases; nucleotides outside the gene matches: 4. CDR1 DFQATT and CDR2 SNEGSKA come from the germline V gene (reference sequence). The CDR3 reads CSARAGLAGEDEQFF. Here the CDR3 DNA reads TGCAGTGCTAGAGCGGGACTAGCGGGGGAGGATGAGCAGTTCTTC.

The CDR3 region is CASSHGLGSYEQYV. For the CDR3, the DNA is TGTGCCAGCAGCCATGGCCTGGGTTCCTACGAGCAGTACGTC. The chain recombines TRBV5-6 with TRBJ2-7; D unclear. The CDR3 is made up of 14 amino acids. CDR1 is SGHDT and CDR2 is YYEEEE in the germline V gene. Trimming left V 4 bases short and J 1 base short, with 12 bases between.

The chain is built from TRBV7-9 and TRBJ1-5; D call uncertain. Germline V gene data show CDR1 as SEHNR and CDR2 as FQNEAQ (reference sequence). CDR3 length equals 12 residues. Trimming pared 4 bases from V and 7 bases from J, leaving 8 bases between. The CDR3 reads CASSYGMQPQHF. The CDR3 DNA is TGTGCCAGCAGCTACGGGATGCAGCCCCAGCATTTT.

This clonotype was recorded at least ten times. The chain uses TRBV18 and TRBJ1-2; D unclear. This CDR3 contains 13 residues. Trimming stripped 6 bases from V and 3 bases from J, with 11 bases between. Germline V CDR1 and CDR2: KGHSH, LQKENI. In nucleotides, the CDR3 is TGTGCCAGCTCCCTGGCGCCCCACTATGGCTACACCTTC. Translated: CASSLAPHYGYTF.

This clonotype has at least ten counts. The J gene is TRBJ2-7, the V gene TRBV4-1; the match to TRBD2 covers 14 bases. The CDR3 extends over 16 amino acids. The trim removed 1 base at V and 5 bases at J, leaving 4 bases unmatched. CDR1 and CDR2 from the germline V gene are MGHRA and YSYEKL. This CDR3 is CASSQASGLAGDEQYF. Here the CDR3 DNA reads TGCGCCAGCAGCCAAGCGTCGGGACTAGCGGGAGACGAGCAGTACTTC.

There are many counts of this clonotype. V gene TRBV20-1 combines with J gene TRBJ2-1; 10 bases line up with TRBD2. The ends lost 0 bases at V and 9 bases at J; junction bases unmatched: 8. The CDR3 contains 15 residues. Germline V gene lookup returns CDR1 DFQATT and CDR2 SNEGSKA (reference sequence). Here the CDR3 DNA reads TGCAGTGCTAGAGATGGAGCGGGAGGGCCCGGTGAGCAGTTCTTC. Amino acid sequence: CSARDGAGGPGEQFF.

V gene TRBV20-1 combines with J gene TRBJ2-1; D may be TRBD1 or TRBD2 (5 bases each). The CDR3 totals 11 residues. CDR1 is DFQATT, CDR2 SNEGSKA, per germline (reference sequence). V was shortened by 5 bases and J by 8 bases, with 10 bases between the two germline ends. The CDR3 spells CSALRDHEQFF. The CDR3, as DNA: TGCAGTGCTCTTCGGGACCATGAGCAGTTCTTC.